This T cell receptor beta chain came from a study of blood T cells in healthy people across ages. Whole-study results and caveats: Diversity was higher, and naive CD4+ cells more numerous, in long-lived donors than in aged donors.

PCR was performed a second time for about 7 to 12 cycles using a sample-barcoded 5' primer and a J-beta primer mix. With 12 random nucleotides, a template-switch adaptor tagged each individual cDNA molecule. TCRdb independently ran MiXCR on the 5' RACE reads; one entry per CDR3 protein. The data show some 750,000 distinct CDR3 sequences, approximately 21% seen once. This clonotype showed up many times. No antigen is known for it. The V and J ends lost 3 bases and 0 bases respectively, with 13 bases between them. The germline V gene has CDR1 SGHRS and CDR2 YFSETQ. This CDR3 has 15 amino acids. Peripheral blood, about 10 milliliters per donor, was collected.

Sequencing used blood. V is TRBV5-1 and J is TRBJ2-7, with D unresolved. The receptor's source is a man between 65 and 85 years old in good health. The CDR3 loop reads CASSYTFTGSYEQYF. The CDR3 region has the DNA TGCGCCAGCAGCTACACATTTACGGGCTCCTACGAGCAGTACTTC. Combining the CDR3 with reference TRBV5-1 and TRBJ2-7 gives the whole variable domain KAGVTQTPRYLIKTRGQQVTLSCSPISGHRSVSWYQQTPGQGLQFLFEYFSETQRNKGNFPGRFSGRQFSNSRSEMNVSTLELGDSALYLCASSYTFTGSYEQYFGPGTRLTVT.